This record covers a single T cell receptor (beta chain). These data are taken from a study of blood T cell repertoires in COVID-19. Study summary: Acute and convalescent COVID-19 specimens originated in the United States, Italy and Spain. Sample material is recorded as cDNA or gDNA derived from T cells, B-cell-depleted T cells, or PBMCs.

Under the authors' procedure: Reference gene primer amplification in the assay estimated nucleated cell counts. Produced via immunoSEQ multiplex PCR; TCRdb's table is partial and in-frame only. V, J and clone size reflect that table, while D and trimming were determined from the DNA. The profile shows some 130,000 clones, 80% of them singletons. This TCR came from a man aged 65 to 79 with acute or convalescent COVID-19. Input material: peripheral blood.

The chain's CDR3 is CASSEATGAGTEAFF. The CDR3 nucleotides are TGTGCCAGCAGTGAAGCGACAGGGGCCGGGACTGAAGCTTTCTTT. The chain employs TRBV2 and TRBJ1-1, with 8 bases aligning to TRBD1. The V segment lost 0 bases and the J segment 5 bases; nucleotides outside the gene matches: 5. CDR1 and CDR2 from the germline V gene are SNHLY and FYNNEI. This CDR3 comprises 15 residues.